Presented here are 30 T cell receptor beta chains from one specimen sequenced in a study of blood T cells in healthy people across ages (dated by TCRdb to between 2014 and 2017). Libraries were constructed by 5' RACE. Sequencing instrument: Illumina HiSeq 2500. A second PCR of roughly 7 to 11 cycles was performed with a sample-barcoded 5' primer and a J-beta primer mix. Using fastp trimming at Q25 and MiXCR clonotype assembly, TCRdb reanalyzed the public sequencing data and kept in-frame beta chains. Under each unique CDR3 protein, matching rows form one entry showing the most common genes and DNA. This sample gives hundreds of thousands of distinct CDR3 sequences in total; about half of them show up just once. The ten largest clones add up to roughly 31% of the sample. Material for sequencing was blood. All receptors derive from a woman in her sixties in good health.

The rearrangement links TRBV28 to TRBJ2-6; unclear D gene. The CDR3 is 18 residues long. CDR1 and CDR2 from the germline V gene are MDHEN and SYDVKM. V dropped 6 bases and J dropped 0 bases, with 18 bases sitting between them. The CDR3 is CASRHLDVTSSGANVLTF. The CDR3 DNA follows: TGTGCCAGCAGGCACCTGGACGTAACCAGCTCTGGGGCCAACGTCCTGACTTTC.

Of note for this clonotype: A much larger clone is a single base away; this may be a read error. This sequence joins TRBV27 and TRBJ2-2; no firm D call. Trimming shortened V by 5 bases and J by 1 base, and 8 bases separated the two germline ends. Germline CDR1 MNHEY, CDR2 SMNVEV (reference sequence). The CDR3 extends over 14 amino acids. CDR3 sequence: CASSDLRNTGELFF. CDR3 nucleotide sequence: TGTGCCAGCAGTGATCTCAGGAACACCGGGGAGCTGTTTTTT.

As concerns this clonotype: One junction end disagrees with the germline gene, perhaps due to a read error. J is TRBJ1-6 and V is TRBV6-2 or TRBV6-3; TRBD1 matches 9 bases. Germline V CDR1 and CDR2: MNHEY, SVGEGT. This CDR3 has 14 amino acids. CDR3 residues: CATGEGTGNSPPHF. The CDR3 region has the DNA TGTGCCACCGGTGAAGGGACAGGGAATTCACCCCCCCACTTT.

The chain recombines TRBV7-9 with TRBJ2-5; tentative D call: TRBD2 (5 bases). This CDR3 region has 13 residues. The V and J ends lost 2 bases and 5 bases respectively, with 9 bases between them. Germline assignment: CDR1 SEHNR and CDR2 FQNEAQ (reference sequence). In nucleotides, the CDR3 is TGTGCCAGCAGCTTATTTTCGGGGGAGACCCAGTACTTC. The encoded protein is CASSLFSGETQYF.

The chain links TRBV25-1 to TRBJ1-6; possible D gene TRBD1, 5 bases. V lost 4 bases to trimming and J lost 9 bases, with 10 bases between them. Per germline, CDR1 MGHDK and CDR2 SYGVNS. CDR3 size: 13 residues. Here the CDR3 reads CASSGGFTSPLHF. In nucleotides, the CDR3 is TGTGCCAGCAGTGGGGGGTTCACTTCACCCCTCCACTTT.

V usage is TRBV7-8 and J usage is TRBJ2-1, with 9 bases aligning to TRBD2. The CDR3 spans 14 residues. V was clipped by 2 bases and J by 7 bases; unmatched bases: 3. CDR1 SGHVS and CDR2 FQNEAQ come from the germline V gene. The CDR3 nucleotides read TGTGCCAGCAGCTTACTCCTAGCGGGAAATGAGCAGTTCTTC. Protein sequence: CASSLLLAGNEQFF.

This chain joins TRBV28 and TRBJ2-1, with D perhaps matching TRBD2 (7 bases). Per germline, CDR1 MDHEN and CDR2 SYDVKM. CDR3 length equals 14 residues. V lost 7 bases and J 7 bases, leaving 17 bases between the germline ends. The DNA for the CDR3 is TGTGCCAGCAAAGGGGGGGATTGGGGAAATGAGCAGTTCTTC. Translation gives CASKGGDWGNEQFF.

V gene TRBV3-1 combines with J gene TRBJ1-2, with D hard to call. The ends were cut back, 1 base at V and 2 bases at J, with 5 bases in the middle. The germline CDR1 and CDR2 sequences are LGHDT and YNNKEL (reference sequence). The CDR3 extends over 13 amino acids. CDR3 in amino acids: CASSQVPNYGYTF. The DNA of the CDR3 is TGTGCCAGCAGCCAAGTTCCGAACTATGGCTACACCTTC.

V gene TRBV7-9 combines with J gene TRBJ1-2; TRBD1 might be the D (6 bases). The CDR3 contains 13 residues. Germline CDR1 is SEHNR and CDR2 is FQNEAQ (reference sequence). The V gene lost 8 bases and the J gene lost 3 bases, with 13 bases spanning the gap. CDR3: CASQTGMDYGYTF. The CDR3 nucleotides are TGTGCCAGCCAGACAGGCATGGACTATGGCTACACCTTC.

The CDR3 DNA is TGTGCCAGCAGCTTCCTGGGGCAGGGACAGTTCTTC. Translation: CASSFLGQGQFF. V usage is TRBV7-3 and J usage is TRBJ2-1, with TRBD1 as a possible D gene (5 bases). V gave up 3 bases and J gave up 13 bases, with 13 bases separating them. This CDR3 has 12 residues. Germline CDR1 is SGHTA and CDR2 is FQGTGA.

This clonotype was counted between two and nine times. The gene calls are TRBV18 and TRBJ2-5; weak D call: TRBD1 (6 bases). CDR1 and CDR2 from the germline V gene are KGHSH and LQKENI. The CDR3 covers 15 residues. The V gene lost 1 base and the J gene lost 1 base, with 10 bases spanning the gap. The chain's CDR3 is CASSPQAGVQETQYF. In DNA, the CDR3 is TGTGCCAGCTCACCACAGGCAGGGGTCCAAGAGACCCAGTACTTC.

The rearrangement joins TRBV6-6 to TRBJ1-1; D is ambiguous. V gave up 4 bases and J gave up 0 bases, with 9 bases separating them. CDR1 MNHNY and CDR2 SVGAGI come from the germline V gene (reference sequence). The CDR3 loop spans 14 amino acids. The CDR3 sequence is CASSFRQLNTEAFF. CDR3 in DNA: TGTGCCAGCAGTTTTAGGCAGTTGAACACTGAAGCTTTCTTT.

This clonotype was recorded only once. This chain uses TRBV29-1 with TRBJ2-5; a possible D gene is TRBD2 (6 bases). Between the trimmed V and J ends, which lost 5 bases and 5 bases, there was a span of 18 bases. Germline V CDR1 and CDR2: SQVTM, ANQGSEA. This CDR3 has 14 amino acids. This chain's CDR3 is CSVSAGLGSETQYF. As DNA, the CDR3 is TGCAGCGTTTCCGCGGGGCTGGGGAGCGAGACCCAGTACTTC.

This rearrangement joins TRBV20-1 to TRBJ2-4; 7 bases fit TRBD1. The assigned J gene may be wrong: the sequence end matches TRBJ2-5 better. The CDR3 consists of 15 residues. Germline-derived CDR1 and CDR2 are DFQATT and SNEGSKA (reference sequence). The CDR3: CSARDNRGNQETQYF. CDR3 DNA sequence: TGCAGTGCCAGGGATAACAGGGGAAACCAAGAGACCCAGTACTTC.

The chain is built from TRBV7-8 and TRBJ2-4; D is undetermined. Germline loops: CDR1 SGHVS, CDR2 FQNEAQ. The ends were cut back, 5 bases at V and 0 bases at J, with 8 bases in the middle. The CDR3 sequence is 14 residues long. CDR3 nucleotides: TGTGCCAGCAGCCCTAAACTAGCCAAAAACATTCAGTACTTC. Protein: CASSPKLAKNIQYF.

This clonotype was found a few times. For the CDR3, the DNA is TGTGCCAGCAGCCTAGCGGGGACGACAGATACGCAGTATTTT. Its translation is CASSLAGTTDTQYF. The V gene is TRBV12-3 or TRBV12-4, the J gene TRBJ2-3, with TRBD2 identical over 9 bases. J gave up 3 bases and V 6 bases, and 4 bases lay outside the gene matches. This CDR3 has 14 amino acids.

On this clonotype itself: One end of the junction fails to match germline, which may point to a read error. V is TRBV7-6 and J is TRBJ2-3, with D tentatively TRBD1 or TRBD2 (6 bases each). The germline V gene has CDR1 SGHVS and CDR2 FNYEAQ. The CDR3 covers 14 residues. The CDR3 coding sequence is TGTGCCAGCAGCCGTAGGGGGGCTGCGGATACGCAGTATTTC. Translating it yields CASSRRGAADTQYF.

The rearrangement uses TRBV20-1 and TRBJ2-1; 9 bases fit TRBD2. The ends lost 6 bases at V and 3 bases at J; junction bases unmatched: 9. The CDR3 has 15 residues. From germline, CDR1 is DFQATT and CDR2 SNEGSKA (reference sequence). In DNA form, the CDR3 reads TGCAGTGCCATCGGCCGACTAGCGGACTACAATGAGCAGTTCTTC. Amino acids: CSAIGRLADYNEQFF.

The chain combines TRBV5-1 with TRBJ1-4; D unclear. The length of the CDR3 is 14 residues. Deletions cut 0 bases from V and 8 bases from J, with 11 bases between. Germline assignment: CDR1 SGHRS and CDR2 YFSETQ. The CDR3 region has the DNA TGCGCCAGCAGCTTGGAGGCAGGCGGAGAAAAACTGTTTTTT. Its translation: CASSLEAGGEKLFF.

A few counts support this clonotype. The chain carries TRBV20-1 and TRBJ1-2; D not resolved. There are 13 residues in the CDR3. In germline, CDR1 is DFQATT, CDR2 SNEGSKA (reference sequence). Trimming left V 0 bases short and J 1 base short, with 6 bases between. The CDR3 DNA reads as TGCAGTGCTAGAGACGACCGTAACTATGGCTACACCTTC. Translating it yields CSARDDRNYGYTF.

This clonotype was seen a few times. The rearrangement joins TRBV5-1 to TRBJ2-1; 7 nucleotides line up with TRBD2. The CDR3 has 14 amino acids. Germline CDR1 and CDR2: SGHRS and YFSETQ. With V trimmed by 1 base and J by 9 bases, 7 bases remained unmatched. The CDR3 DNA is TGCGCCAGCAGCTTGCCCTCTAGCGGATGTGAGCAGTTCTTC. Translation gives CASSLPSSGCEQFF.

This clonotype was recorded a few times. This chain connects TRBV7-8 to TRBJ2-1, with a tentative D call TRBD2 (6 bases). Germline CDR1 reads SGHVS; CDR2 reads FQNEAQ. Trimming pared 2 bases from V and 6 bases from J, leaving 11 bases between. This CDR3 has 14 residues. CDR3: CASSLLEGSNEQFF. CDR3 nucleotides: TGTGCCAGCAGCTTATTGGAGGGTTCCAATGAGCAGTTCTTC.

Points on this clonotype: Relative to the germline gene, one junction end is altered; a read error may explain this. The chain recombines TRBV7-2 with TRBJ2-7; no reliable D call. This CDR3 region has 17 residues. Germline CDR1 reads SGHTA; CDR2 reads FQGNSA. The CDR3: CAGSLHGRSASSYEQYF. DNA for the CDR3: TGTGCCGGCAGCTTACATGGGCGCAGCGCGAGCTCCTACGAGCAGTACTTC.

This clonotype was seen a handful of times. This rearrangement joins TRBV28 to TRBJ2-1; D not resolved. Trimming took off 7 bases at V and 7 bases at J, with 23 bases between the two ends. Germline loops: CDR1 MDHEN, CDR2 SYDVKM. The CDR3 runs to 16 residues. The CDR3: CASTSVLGWGRNEQFF. For the CDR3, the DNA is TGTGCCAGCACCTCAGTTCTGGGATGGGGTCGGAATGAGCAGTTCTTC.

The chain joins TRBV7-9 to TRBJ2-7; 12 nucleotides align to TRBD2. The CDR3 has 15 residues. CDR1 SEHNR and CDR2 FQNEAQ come from the germline V gene (reference sequence). Trimming cost V 2 bases and J 7 bases; bases outside gene matches: 6. The CDR3 nucleotides read TGTGCCAGCAGCTTACTAGCGGGAGGGCCGAAGGAGCAGTACTTC. It yields the protein CASSLLAGGPKEQYF.

The sample holds a few counts of this clonotype. J is TRBJ1-2 and V is TRBV9; unclear D gene. Germline assignment: CDR1 SGDLS and CDR2 YYNGEE. This CDR3 contains 14 residues. Trimming removed 4 bases at V and 4 bases at J, with 14 bases between. In DNA form, the CDR3 reads TGTGCCAGCAGCCCCAGTGGCCGGGGCTATGGCTACACCTTC. Translation gives CASSPSGRGYGYTF.

The rearrangement joins TRBV30 to TRBJ1-2; D perhaps matches TRBD1 (6 bases). There are 14 residues in the CDR3. Germline V lookup: CDR1 GTSNPN, CDR2 SVGIG (reference sequence). V gave up 3 bases and J gave up 4 bases, with 15 bases separating them. The DNA for the CDR3 is TGTGCCTGGAGCGCGGACAGAATCGGCTATGGCTACACCTTC. Amino acids: CAWSADRIGYGYTF.

This clonotype was seen just once. J is TRBJ2-5 and V is TRBV7-8, with TRBD2 identical over 9 bases. The CDR3 sequence is 17 residues long. Germline V gene sequence: CDR1 SGHVS, CDR2 FQNEAQ. J gave up 1 base and V 1 base, and 7 bases lay outside the gene matches. CDR3 DNA sequence: TGTGCCAGCAGCTTAGGTTACTCTAGCGGGATCCAAGAGACCCAGTACTTC. It encodes CASSLGYSSGIQETQYF.

Here the CDR3 reads CASNPDALASNTQYF. The CDR3 coding sequence is TGTGCCAGCAACCCCGACGCCCTGGCTAGTAATACGCAGTATTTT. The chain recombines TRBV12-3 or TRBV12-4 with TRBJ2-3; D not certain. The ends were cut back, 7 bases at V and 7 bases at J, with 21 bases in the middle. CDR3 size: 15 residues.

The rearrangement links TRBV7-8 to TRBJ2-4, with no clear D. The J call may be incorrect, as the DNA end agrees better with TRBJ2-7. In germline, CDR1 is SGHVS, CDR2 FQNEAQ. The length of the CDR3 is 14 residues. In DNA, the CDR3 is TGTGCCAGCAGCTTTACAGTACCGACCTACGAGCAGTACTTC. This sequence encodes CASSFTVPTYEQYF.